Described below is a single T cell receptor (beta chain) sequence and its context. This specimen comes from a study of blood T cell repertoires in COVID-19. TCRdb's table, derived via immunoSEQ multiplex PCR, lists solely in-frame clones and lacks some. The repertoire consists of around 67,000 clones, with 85% to 90% occurring once and the leading ten covering 1.5% to 2.5%. The sequence came from a woman older than 75 with active or convalescent COVID-19. The material sequenced was peripheral blood.

The CDR3 nucleotides read TGTGCCATCAGCAGACGGGAAGCACTATACAATGAGCAGTTCTTC. It codes for CAISRREALYNEQFF. The V gene is TRBV10-3, the J gene TRBJ2-1; perhaps TRBD2 as D (5 bases). Germline V lookup: CDR1 ENHRY, CDR2 SYGVKD. The germline V and J ends were trimmed by 6 bases and 4 bases, with 16 bases remaining between them. This CDR3 is built from 15 residues.